This T cell receptor (beta chain) was observed in a study of T-cell memory formation after mild COVID-19. TCRdb fed the 5' RACE reads into MiXCR, producing one record per CDR3 protein. The sample consists of more than 450,000 distinct CDR3 sequences, around 17% of them appearing once. Trimming took off 6 bases at V and 3 bases at J, with 12 bases between the two ends. Germline CDR1 is ENHRY and CDR2 is SYGVKD. The CDR3 length is 15 residues. In this sample, this clonotype turned up a few times. Its target is not known. Study-level results: Certain responding clones were present in pre-infection memory, suggesting participation of cross-reactive memory.

The chain recombines TRBV10-3 with TRBJ1-6; no clear D. The clonotype originates from an adult woman who had mild COVID-19 (a few samples of this study predate the infection). Cell type and time point are not known. Input material: PBMCs or a T cell subset sorted from them (not recorded which). The CDR3 sequence: CAISPGLIYNSPLHF. CDR3 DNA: TGTGCCATCAGCCCAGGACTGATCTATAATTCACCCCTCCACTTT.